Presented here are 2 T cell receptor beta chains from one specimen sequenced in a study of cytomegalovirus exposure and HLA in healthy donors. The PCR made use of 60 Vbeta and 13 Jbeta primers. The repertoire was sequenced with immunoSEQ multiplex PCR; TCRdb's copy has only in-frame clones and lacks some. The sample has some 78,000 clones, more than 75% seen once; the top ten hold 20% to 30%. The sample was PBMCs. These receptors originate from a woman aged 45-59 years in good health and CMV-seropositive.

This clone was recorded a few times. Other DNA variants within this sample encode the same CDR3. The CDR3 coding sequence is TGCGCCAGCAGCTTGGGCGGGTACGAGCAGTACTTC. Protein sequence: CASSLGGYEQYF. The J gene is TRBJ2-7, the V gene TRBV5-1; weak D call: TRBD2 (5 bases). The germline V and J ends were trimmed by 0 bases and 4 bases, with 5 bases remaining between them. The CDR3 runs to 12 residues. Germline loops: CDR1 SGHRS, CDR2 YFSETQ.

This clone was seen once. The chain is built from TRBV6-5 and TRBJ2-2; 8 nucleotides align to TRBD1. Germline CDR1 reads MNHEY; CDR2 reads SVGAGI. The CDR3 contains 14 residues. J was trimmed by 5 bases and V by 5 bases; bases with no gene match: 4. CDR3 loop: CASSRQGQTGELFF. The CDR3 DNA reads TGTGCCAGCAGTCGACAGGGGCAAACCGGGGAGCTGTTTTTT.